This T cell receptor (beta chain) derives from a study of blood T cell repertoires in COVID-19. About the study: PBMCs, B-cell-depleted T cells, or T cells provided the cDNA or gDNA that made up the material.

The CDR3 is 14 amino acids. V shed 0 bases and J shed 15 bases, with 15 bases lying between them. CDR1 is LNHDA and CDR2 is SQIVND in the germline V gene (reference sequence). TCRdb's table, derived via immunoSEQ multiplex PCR, lists solely in-frame clones and lacks some. This sample has under 300,000 clones, with approximately 82% found just once. This clone was seen repeatedly, ten times or more. The receptor was isolated from a man aged 25-45 years who had recovered from COVID-19. Material for sequencing was peripheral blood. V is TRBV19 and J is TRBJ1-6, with D unresolved. The CDR3 nucleotides read TGTGCCAGTAGTATAGATCCGAGGGAGCGGCGCCTCCACTTT. Its translation is CASSIDPRERRLHF.